Presented here are 4 T cell receptor beta chains from one specimen sequenced in a study of neurological immune-mediated disorders. As to time point: longitudinal time-point 1 (baseline). Via MiXCR, TCRdb re-called the 5' RACE reads, giving one row per CDR3 protein. The sample has about 40,000 distinct CDR3 sequences; under 4% are singletons. The sequenced material came from PBMCs. The source is a woman aged 60-75 years with multiple sclerosis.

This clonotype was counted at least ten times. This rearrangement joins TRBV5-1 to TRBJ2-7; unclear D gene. The CDR3 contains 13 residues. In germline, CDR1 is SGHRS, CDR2 YFSETQ. V shed 0 bases and J shed 5 bases, with 9 bases lying between them. The CDR3 protein is CASSLGQINEQYF. In DNA form, the CDR3 reads TGCGCCAGCAGCTTGGGGCAGATCAACGAGCAGTACTTC.

There are many counts of this clonotype. The gene calls are TRBV12-3 or TRBV12-4 and TRBJ1-2; perhaps TRBD1 as D (6 bases). V was trimmed by 8 bases and J by 5 bases, leaving 9 bases between them. This CDR3 region has 11 residues. The CDR3 is CASRTVYGYTF. In DNA form, the CDR3 reads TGTGCCAGCCGGACAGTTTATGGCTACACCTTC.

This clonotype was detected ten times or more. The chain links TRBV7-9 to TRBJ2-5, with D tentatively TRBD2 (5 bases). Germline V gene lookup returns CDR1 SEHNR and CDR2 FQNEAQ (reference sequence). V was clipped by 1 base and J by 5 bases, with 8 bases between them. The CDR3 loop spans 13 amino acids. CDR3 sequence: CASSLGGWETQYF. The CDR3 DNA sequence: TGTGCCAGCAGCTTAGGCGGGTGGGAGACCCAGTACTTC.

This clonotype was seen at least ten times. The V gene is TRBV5-1, the J gene TRBJ1-2; TRBD1 aligns across 7 bases. V lost 7 bases and J lost 0; bases outside the gene matches: 6. CDR1 SGHRS and CDR2 YFSETQ come from the germline V gene. This CDR3 spans 14 amino acids. CDR3 DNA sequence: TGCGCCAGCCAAGAAGGGACAGCTAACTATGGCTACACCTTC. Its translation: CASQEGTANYGYTF. Supplemented by reference TRBV5-1 and TRBJ1-2, the full variable domain reads KAGVTQTPRYLIKTRGQQVTLSCSPISGHRSVSWYQQTPGQGLQFLFEYFSETQRNKGNFPGRFSGRQFSNSRSEMNVSTLELGDSALYLCASQEGTANYGYTFGSGTRLTVV.